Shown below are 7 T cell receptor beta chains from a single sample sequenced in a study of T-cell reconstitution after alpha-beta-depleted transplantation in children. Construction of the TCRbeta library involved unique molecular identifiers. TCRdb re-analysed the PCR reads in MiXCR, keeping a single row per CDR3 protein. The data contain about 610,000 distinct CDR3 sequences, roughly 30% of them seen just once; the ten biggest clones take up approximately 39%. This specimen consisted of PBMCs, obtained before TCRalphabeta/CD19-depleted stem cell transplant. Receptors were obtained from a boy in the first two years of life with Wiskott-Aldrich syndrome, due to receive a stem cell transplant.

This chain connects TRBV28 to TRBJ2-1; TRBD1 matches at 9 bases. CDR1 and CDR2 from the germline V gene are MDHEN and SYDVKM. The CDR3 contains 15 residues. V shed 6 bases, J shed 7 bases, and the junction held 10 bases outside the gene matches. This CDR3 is CASSTSGTGRNEQFF. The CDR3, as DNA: TGTGCCAGCAGCACCTCCGGGACAGGGCGGAATGAGCAGTTCTTC.

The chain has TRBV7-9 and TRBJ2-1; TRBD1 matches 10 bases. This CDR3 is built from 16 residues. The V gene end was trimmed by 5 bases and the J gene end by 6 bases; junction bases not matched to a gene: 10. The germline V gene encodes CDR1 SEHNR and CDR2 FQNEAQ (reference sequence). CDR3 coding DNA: TGTGCCAGCAGCCCAACCGGGACAGGGGTCGCCAATGAGCAGTTCTTC. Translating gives CASSPTGTGVANEQFF.

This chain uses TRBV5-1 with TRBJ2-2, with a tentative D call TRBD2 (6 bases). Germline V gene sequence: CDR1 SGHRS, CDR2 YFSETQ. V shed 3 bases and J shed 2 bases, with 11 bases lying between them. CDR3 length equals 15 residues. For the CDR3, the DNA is TGCGCCAGCAGCTGGGGGGACCGAAACACCGGGGAGCTGTTTTTT. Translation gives CASSWGDRNTGELFF.

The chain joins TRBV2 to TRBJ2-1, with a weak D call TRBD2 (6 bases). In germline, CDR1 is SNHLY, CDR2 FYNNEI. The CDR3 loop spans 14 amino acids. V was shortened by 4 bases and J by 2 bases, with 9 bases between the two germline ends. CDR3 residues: CASSGGLTYNEQFF. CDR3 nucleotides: TGTGCCAGCAGTGGGGGACTTACCTACAATGAGCAGTTCTTC.

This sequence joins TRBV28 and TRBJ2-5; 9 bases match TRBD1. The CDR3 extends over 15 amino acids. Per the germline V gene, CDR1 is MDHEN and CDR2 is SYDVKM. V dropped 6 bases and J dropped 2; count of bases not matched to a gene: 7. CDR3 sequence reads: CASRPGDREQETQYF. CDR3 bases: TGTGCCAGCAGGCCCGGGGACAGGGAACAAGAGACCCAGTACTTC. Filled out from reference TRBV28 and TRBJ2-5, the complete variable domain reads DVKVTQSSRYLVKRTGEKVFLECVQDMDHENMFWYRQDPGLGLRLIYFSYDVKMKEKGDIPEGYSVSREKKERFSLILESASTNQTSMYLCASRPGDREQETQYFGPGTRLLVL.

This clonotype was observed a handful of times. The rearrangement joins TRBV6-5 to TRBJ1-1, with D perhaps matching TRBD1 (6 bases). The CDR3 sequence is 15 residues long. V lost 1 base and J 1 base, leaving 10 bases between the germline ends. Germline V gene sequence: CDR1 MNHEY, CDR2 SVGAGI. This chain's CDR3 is CASSYFSTGNTEAFF. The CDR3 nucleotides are TGTGCCAGCAGTTACTTCTCGACAGGGAACACTGAAGCTTTCTTT.

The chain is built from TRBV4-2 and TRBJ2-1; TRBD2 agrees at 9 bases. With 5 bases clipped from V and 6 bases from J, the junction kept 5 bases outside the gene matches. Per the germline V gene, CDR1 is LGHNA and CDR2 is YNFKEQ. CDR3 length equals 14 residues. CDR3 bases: TGTGCCAGCAGCTCATTGACTAGCGGCAATGAGCAGTTCTTC. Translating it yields CASSSLTSGNEQFF.